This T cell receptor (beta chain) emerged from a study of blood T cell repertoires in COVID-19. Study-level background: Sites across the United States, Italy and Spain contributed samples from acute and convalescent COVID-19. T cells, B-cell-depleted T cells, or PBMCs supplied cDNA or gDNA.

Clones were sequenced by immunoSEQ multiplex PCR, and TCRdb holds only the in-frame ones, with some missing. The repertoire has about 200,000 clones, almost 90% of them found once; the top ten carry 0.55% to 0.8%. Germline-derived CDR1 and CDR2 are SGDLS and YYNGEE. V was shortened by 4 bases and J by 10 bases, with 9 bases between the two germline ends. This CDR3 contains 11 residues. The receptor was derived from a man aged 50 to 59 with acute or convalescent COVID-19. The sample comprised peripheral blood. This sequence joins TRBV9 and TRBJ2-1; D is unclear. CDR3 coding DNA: TGTGCCAGCAGCTCCCCCAAAGAGCAGTTCTTC. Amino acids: CASSSPKEQFF. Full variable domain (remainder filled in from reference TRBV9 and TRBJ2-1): DSGVTQTPKHLITATGQRVTLRCSPRSGDLSVYWYQQSLDQGLQFLIQYYNGEERAKGNILERFSAQQFPDLHSELNLSSLELGDSALYFCASSSPKEQFFGPGTRLTVL.